This T cell receptor beta chain appears in the sequencing data of a study of T cells after yellow fever vaccination. This clonotype was counted many times. TCRdb itself ran the 5' RACE reads through MiXCR, one entry per CDR3 protein. Here the sample spans 200,000 to 300,000 distinct CDR3 sequences, approximately 6.8% being singletons. This CDR3 has 15 amino acids. The germline gives CDR1 MDHEN, CDR2 SYDVKM. The V gene lost 3 bases and the J gene lost 0 bases, with 9 bases spanning the gap. The TCR originated in a young man who received the YFV17D yellow fever vaccine. Sequencing used CD4+ T cells sorted from PBMCs, obtained on the day of the yellow fever booster vaccination. The rearrangement uses TRBV28 and TRBJ2-1, with unresolved D. CDR3 residues: CASSFESSSYNEQFF. The CDR3 nucleotides are TGTGCCAGCAGTTTCGAGTCCAGCTCCTACAATGAGCAGTTCTTC. Combining the CDR3 with reference TRBV28 and TRBJ2-1 gives the whole variable domain DVKVTQSSRYLVKRTGEKVFLECVQDMDHENMFWYRQDPGLGLRLIYFSYDVKMKEKGDIPEGYSVSREKKERFSLILESASTNQTSMYLCASSFESSSYNEQFFGPGTRLTVL.